The 5 T cell receptor beta chains in this list originate from one sample, sequenced in a study of blood T cell repertoires in COVID-19. Profiling relied on immunoSEQ multiplex PCR, and the TCRdb table lists in-frame clones only, not all of them. The data contain approximately 270,000 clones, approximately 85% of them singletons. Sequencing was carried out using PBMCs or T cells enriched from blood (not recorded which). These receptors came from a woman between 50 and 59 years old who had recovered from COVID-19.

The chain combines TRBV27 with TRBJ1-5; possible D gene TRBD1, 5 bases. Per germline, CDR1 MNHEY and CDR2 SMNVEV (reference sequence). Between the trimmed V and J ends, which lost 6 bases and 1 base, there was a span of 7 bases. The CDR3 has 13 residues. The CDR3 DNA sequence: TGTGCCAGCAGGTACAGGAGCAATCAGCCCCAGCATTTT. Protein: CASRYRSNQPQHF.

The J gene is TRBJ1-4, the V gene TRBV5-1; D not resolved. The CDR3 runs to 15 residues. Germline V lookup: CDR1 SGHRS, CDR2 YFSETQ. Trimming took off 5 bases at V and 0 bases at J, with 11 bases between the two ends. CDR3 region: CASSHSGATNEKLFF. CDR3 DNA sequence: TGCGCCAGCAGTCACTCCGGGGCAACTAATGAAAAACTGTTTTTT. Together with reference TRBV5-1 and TRBJ1-4, the CDR3 gives the full variable domain: KAGVTQTPRYLIKTRGQQVTLSCSPISGHRSVSWYQQTPGQGLQFLFEYFSETQRNKGNFPGRFSGRQFSNSRSEMNVSTLELGDSALYLCASSHSGATNEKLFFGSGTQLSVL.

This clone has only a few counts. The rearrangement joins TRBV28 to TRBJ1-5; D call uncertain. This CDR3 spans 12 amino acids. Trimming removed 8 bases from V and 0 bases from J, with 5 bases in between. Per germline, CDR1 MDHEN and CDR2 SYDVKM. CDR3 sequence reads: CASRYSNQPQHF. The CDR3 DNA is TGTGCCAGCCGCTATAGCAATCAGCCCCAGCATTTT.

J is TRBJ2-3 and V is TRBV2, with TRBD2 matching over 8 bases. CDR1 is SNHLY, CDR2 FYNNEI, per germline. This CDR3 spans 15 amino acids. Germline trimming cut 1 base from V and 5 bases from J; bases unmatched to any gene: 5. In nucleotides, the CDR3 is TGTGCCAGCAGTGAAGATGGGACTAGGAGAGATACGCAGTATTTT. Protein product: CASSEDGTRRDTQYF.

To note about this clone: Other DNA sequences in the same sample also yield this CDR3. V usage is TRBV27 and J usage is TRBJ2-1, with a possible D match to TRBD2 (5 bases). Germline CDR1 is MNHEY and CDR2 is SMNVEV (reference sequence). V was shortened by 2 bases and J by 0 bases, with 5 bases between the two germline ends. The CDR3 has 14 amino acids. CDR3 amino acids: CASSLGSSYNEQFF. The CDR3 region has the DNA TGTGCCAGCAGTTTAGGGAGCTCCTACAATGAGCAGTTCTTC.